The 27 T cell receptor beta chains reported below all come from one sample, sequenced in a study of cytotoxic CD8 clonotypes in ibrutinib-treated CLL. Data came from immunoSEQ multiplex PCR; TCRdb stores just in-frame clones and leaves some out. The sample yields about 270,000 clones, roughly four fifths seen once. The sample here was PBMCs, taken at disease progression, from a patient treated with ibrutinib. The receptors derive from a human donor with chronic lymphocytic leukemia.

CDR3 protein: CASSFGTGGPYEQYF. The CDR3 DNA follows: TGTGCCAGCAGCTTTGGGACAGGGGGACCCTACGAGCAGTACTTC. The rearrangement links TRBV7-3 to TRBJ2-7; 11 bases fit TRBD1. The CDR3 is 15 residues long. Germline V gene lookup returns CDR1 SGHTA and CDR2 FQGTGA. The junction had 3 bases not matched to a gene; V was cut back by 3 bases and J by 2 bases.

The V call is TRBV12-5, the J call TRBJ2-5; a possible D gene is TRBD1 (6 bases). CDR1 and CDR2 from the germline V gene are LGHNT and FRNRAP. Trimming took off 5 bases at V and 4 bases at J, with 8 bases between the two ends. CDR3 length equals 12 residues. The CDR3 DNA reads TGTGCTAGTGGTCAGGGGCTAGAGACCCAGTACTTC. Protein: CASGQGLETQYF.

V gene TRBV9 combines with J gene TRBJ2-2, with 9 nucleotides matching TRBD1. The germline V gene has CDR1 SGDLS and CDR2 YYNGEE. The V and J ends lost 4 bases and 4 bases, in that order; junction bases with no gene match: 2. This CDR3 contains 14 residues. This chain's CDR3 is CASSRDRATGELFF. The DNA of the CDR3 is TGTGCCAGCAGCCGGGACAGGGCCACCGGGGAGCTGTTTTTT.

A few counts support this clone. The CDR3 loop is CASSPDREPYEQYF. The CDR3 nucleotides read TGTGCCAGCAGTCCGGACAGGGAGCCCTACGAGCAGTACTTC. The chain combines TRBV6-6 with TRBJ2-7; 8 bases align to TRBD1. The CDR3 has 14 amino acids. V dropped 5 bases and J dropped 2; count of bases not matched to a gene: 5. The germline V gene has CDR1 MNHNY and CDR2 SVGAGI (reference sequence).

The rearrangement uses TRBV19 and TRBJ2-1; 7 bases map to TRBD2. The germline V gene encodes CDR1 LNHDA and CDR2 SQIVND (reference sequence). Trimming removed 6 bases from V and 4 bases from J; junction bases left unmatched: 3. The CDR3 runs to 13 residues. CDR3 region: CASSGLGYNEQFF. CDR3 in DNA: TGTGCCAGTAGCGGACTAGGTTACAATGAGCAGTTCTTC.

This chain joins TRBV15 and TRBJ2-5; a weak D match, TRBD2 (5 bases). Trimming cost V 1 base and J 6 bases, with 9 bases left between them. The CDR3 sequence is 13 residues long. Germline V lookup: CDR1 LNHNV, CDR2 YYDKDF (reference sequence). CDR3 protein: CATSRAGVKTQYF. CDR3 coding DNA: TGTGCCACCAGCAGAGCCGGGGTGAAGACCCAGTACTTC.

In its sample, this clone was seen once. The rearrangement uses TRBV7-6 and TRBJ2-5; D gene uncertain. V lost 5 bases to trimming and J lost 0 bases, with 13 bases between them. The germline gives CDR1 SGHVS, CDR2 FNYEAQ. This CDR3 spans 15 amino acids. The chain's CDR3 is CASSPWAVYQETQYF. In DNA, the CDR3 is TGTGCCAGCAGCCCCTGGGCCGTGTACCAAGAGACCCAGTACTTC.

This chain connects TRBV7-8 to TRBJ2-2, with D hard to call. The length of the CDR3 is 13 residues. The V gene lost 5 bases and the J gene lost 1 base, with 5 bases spanning the gap. Germline CDR1 is SGHVS and CDR2 is FQNEAQ. The CDR3 region is CASSPRNTGELFF. The CDR3 DNA is TGTGCCAGCAGCCCGAGGAACACCGGGGAGCTGTTTTTT.

The V and J genes are TRBV29-1 and TRBJ2-3; D perhaps matches TRBD2 (6 bases). Germline lookup yields CDR1 SQVTM and CDR2 ANQGSEA. CDR3 length: 15 amino acids. Trimming left V 7 bases short and J 1 base short, with 18 bases between. CDR3 loop: CSAAPGWGGTDTQYF. CDR3 in DNA: TGCAGCGCCGCCCCTGGGTGGGGGGGCACAGATACGCAGTATTTT.

This sequence joins TRBV2 and TRBJ1-1; a weak D match, TRBD1 (6 bases). Trimming took 5 bases from V and 0 from J, leaving 10 bases between them. Germline assignment: CDR1 SNHLY and CDR2 FYNNEI. The length of the CDR3 is 14 residues. Here the CDR3 DNA reads TGTGCCAGCAGTCAGGGGACCATGAACACTGAAGCTTTCTTT. This gives the protein CASSQGTMNTEAFF. Drawing the rest from reference TRBV2 and TRBJ1-1, the complete variable domain is EPEVTQTPSHQVTQMGQEVILRCVPISNHLYFYWYRQILGQKVEFLVSFYNNEISEKSEIFDDQFSVERPDGSNFTLKIRSTKLEDSAMYFCASSQGTMNTEAFFGQGTRLTVV.

This CDR3 is CASSFSGNYGYTF. CDR3 nucleotides: TGTGCCAGCAGCTTTTCCGGGAACTATGGCTACACCTTC. The rearrangement uses TRBV7-9 and TRBJ1-2; D not resolved. Germline loops: CDR1 SEHNR, CDR2 FQNEAQ (reference sequence). V shed 3 bases and J shed 2 bases, with 7 bases lying between them. There are 13 residues in the CDR3.

The sample holds a few counts of this clone. The V call is TRBV7-6, the J call TRBJ1-3; D call uncertain. Germline assignment: CDR1 SGHVS and CDR2 FNYEAQ. This CDR3 region has 15 residues. Between the trimmed V and J ends, which lost 1 base and 8 bases, there was a span of 15 bases. CDR3 amino acids: CASSLEAWATDTIYF. The CDR3 DNA reads as TGTGCCAGCAGCTTAGAGGCGTGGGCGACGGACACCATATATTTT.

V gene TRBV5-4 combines with J gene TRBJ2-1, with TRBD1 matching 10 bases. V trimming: 5 bases; J trimming: 8 bases; junction bases outside the gene matches: 7. The CDR3 is 14 residues long. Germline lookup yields CDR1 SGHNT and CDR2 YYREEE (reference sequence). The DNA of the CDR3 is TGTGCCAGCAGGCGGGACAGGGGTTCAGATGAGCAGTTCTTC. This gives the protein CASRRDRGSDEQFF.

V usage is TRBV5-1 and J usage is TRBJ2-5; D may be TRBD2 (5 bases). Germline CDR1 reads SGHRS; CDR2 reads YFSETQ. V was cut by 0 bases and J by 3 bases, with 9 bases left in between. The CDR3 runs to 14 residues. In nucleotides, the CDR3 is TGCGCCAGCAGCTTGGCCGCGGGCGAAGAGACCCAGTACTTC. This translates into CASSLAAGEETQYF.

The V gene is TRBV7-2, the J gene TRBJ2-7; maybe TRBD1 (6 bases). CDR1 and CDR2 (germline): SGHTA, FQGNSA. The CDR3 runs to 15 residues. V was cut by 5 bases and J by 1 base, with 15 bases left in between. The CDR3 loop is CASSRTPQGSYEQYF. In nucleotides, the CDR3 is TGTGCCAGCAGCCGCACGCCACAGGGATCCTACGAGCAGTACTTC.

The sample holds a few counts of this clone. The chain combines TRBV13 with TRBJ2-5; TRBD1 aligns across 10 bases. Trimming at V came to 6 bases and at J to 1 base, leaving 5 bases not matched to a gene. The CDR3 totals 15 residues. Germline V gene sequence: CDR1 PRHDT, CDR2 FYEKMQ (reference sequence). CDR3 region: CASSRDRGRQETQYF. For the CDR3, the DNA is TGTGCCAGCAGTCGGGACAGGGGACGCCAAGAGACCCAGTACTTC. Full variable domain (remainder filled in from reference TRBV13 and TRBJ2-5): AAGVIQSPRHLIKEKRETATLKCYPIPRHDTVYWYQQGPGQDPQFLISFYEKMQSDKGSIPDRFSAQQFSDYHSELNMSSLELGDSALYFCASSRDRGRQETQYFGPGTRLLVL.

The CDR3 loop reads CASSSATGPRWYGYTF. The DNA for the CDR3 is TGTGCCAGCAGCTCGGCGACAGGGCCGAGATGGTATGGCTACACCTTC. The V call is TRBV7-9, the J call TRBJ1-2, with 7 bases identical to TRBD1. J gave up 5 bases and V 4 bases, and 13 bases lay outside the gene matches. Germline V gives CDR1 SEHNR, CDR2 FQNEAQ (reference sequence). The CDR3 is made up of 16 amino acids.

The J gene is TRBJ2-1, the V gene TRBV29-1; D call uncertain. V gave up 5 bases and J gave up 5 bases, with 7 bases separating them. There are 11 residues in the CDR3. Germline values: CDR1 SQVTM, CDR2 ANQGSEA. CDR3 amino acids: CSVRLNNEQFF. The CDR3, as DNA: TGCAGCGTTAGACTGAACAATGAGCAGTTCTTC.

The V and J genes are TRBV7-9 and TRBJ1-4, with 7 bases matching TRBD1. This CDR3 has 14 amino acids. Losses at the gene ends were 6 bases for V and 5 bases for J; bases not matched to a gene: 6. CDR1 SEHNR and CDR2 FQNEAQ come from the germline V gene (reference sequence). CDR3 amino acids: CASSLTGANEKLFF. As DNA, the CDR3 is TGTGCCAGCAGTTTAACAGGGGCGAATGAAAAACTGTTTTTT.

The chain combines TRBV6-5 with TRBJ2-1; 7 bases match TRBD2. V lost 6 bases to trimming and J lost 9 bases; unmatched junction nucleotides: 8. In germline, CDR1 is MNHEY, CDR2 SVGAGI. This CDR3 has 13 amino acids. The CDR3 protein is CASRTSAWTEQFF. In DNA, the CDR3 is TGTGCCAGCAGAACTAGCGCGTGGACTGAGCAGTTCTTC.

This clone was seen more than once but under ten times. The chain combines TRBV5-6 with TRBJ2-7, with D perhaps TRBD2 (5 bases). The length of the CDR3 is 14 residues. The ends were cut back, 1 base at V and 1 base at J, with 9 bases in the middle. Germline V CDR1 and CDR2: SGHDT, YYEEEE. The chain's CDR3 is CASSLPRVSYEQYF. The CDR3 DNA reads as TGTGCCAGCAGCTTGCCGCGGGTATCCTACGAGCAGTACTTC.

V and J are TRBV7-2 and TRBJ2-7, with TRBD1 matching over 10 bases. The V gene end was trimmed by 2 bases and the J gene end by 4 bases; junction bases not matched to a gene: 8. This CDR3 spans 16 amino acids. Looked up from germline, CDR1 is SGHTA and CDR2 is FQGNSA. The DNA of the CDR3 is TGTGCCAGCAGCTTAAGGCCCGGGACAGGGGTGTACGAGCAGTACTTC. Its translation is CASSLRPGTGVYEQYF.

The chain is built from TRBV19 and TRBJ1-6; 7 bases are a match to TRBD1. CDR3 length: 16 amino acids. V dropped 1 base and J dropped 3; count of bases not matched to a gene: 3. The germline V gene has CDR1 LNHDA and CDR2 SQIVND (reference sequence). The CDR3 coding sequence is TGTGCCAGTAGTATAGGCAGGGGGGACTATAATTCACCCCTCCACTTT. Translated: CASSIGRGDYNSPLHF. Using reference TRBV19 and TRBJ1-6 for the parts outside the CDR3, the full variable domain is DGGITQSPKYLFRKEGQNVTLSCEQNLNHDAMYWYRQDPGQGLRLIYYSQIVNDFQKGDIAEGYSVSREKKESFPLTVTSAQKNPTAFYLCASSIGRGDYNSPLHFGNGTRLTVT.

This chain joins TRBV6-5 and TRBJ2-1; the D is unclear. The length of the CDR3 is 13 residues. The V end lost 4 bases, the J end lost 12 bases, and 16 bases lay between the germline ends. The germline gives CDR1 MNHEY, CDR2 SVGAGI. This chain's CDR3 is CASSLLSERRQFF. CDR3 DNA: TGTGCCAGCAGTTTACTATCGGAGCGCCGGCAGTTCTTC.

This chain joins TRBV7-9 and TRBJ1-2; D perhaps matches TRBD1 (5 bases). V shed 5 bases and J shed 4 bases, with 20 bases lying between them. CDR1 and CDR2 from the germline V gene are SEHNR and FQNEAQ (reference sequence). This CDR3 comprises 16 residues. CDR3 residues: CASSPNNPGHGYGYTF. DNA for the CDR3: TGTGCCAGCAGCCCTAACAACCCCGGACACGGCTATGGCTACACCTTC.

The rearrangement joins TRBV6-5 to TRBJ1-1; D remains unclear. The CDR3 sequence is 12 residues long. V lost 5 bases, J lost 5 bases, and 9 bases lay in between. Germline-derived CDR1 and CDR2 are MNHEY and SVGAGI. The CDR3, as DNA: TGTGCCAGCAGTCGGTGGGGAACTGAAGCTTTCTTT. Its protein is CASSRWGTEAFF.

The sample holds one count of this clone. DNA of the CDR3: TGTGCCATCAGTGCTGAGTCCACAGATACGCAGTATTTT. It yields the protein CAISAESTDTQYF. The chain is built from TRBV10-3 and TRBJ2-3; D gene unclear. The CDR3 is 13 residues long. CDR1 and CDR2 from the germline V gene are ENHRY and SYGVKD. V was trimmed by 4 bases and J by 2 bases, leaving 7 bases between them.